A single count supports the clone carrying this T cell receptor (beta chain). The data were taken from a study of T cell responses to AZD1222 COVID-19 vaccine. In the study overall: Some second doses came at about 4 weeks and others at about 12 weeks; these were pooled.

Data came from immunoSEQ multiplex PCR; TCRdb stores just in-frame clones and leaves some out. The repertoire consists of around 150,000 clones, with approximately 90% occurring once and the leading ten covering roughly 2%. Trimming took off 2 bases at V and 10 bases at J, with 18 bases between the two ends. Germline CDR1 reads SGHNT; CDR2 reads YENEEA. The CDR3 is 15 residues long. The chain is built from TRBV11-3 and TRBJ2-1; D is possibly TRBD2 (7 bases). This specimen consisted of peripheral blood, obtained on day 0 of AZD1222 vaccination. The sequence was collected from an adult in good health. The CDR3 bases are TGTGCCAGCAGCTTAAGGGGGAGGGCCGGTAGGGAGCAGTTCTTC. Protein: CASSLRGRAGREQFF.